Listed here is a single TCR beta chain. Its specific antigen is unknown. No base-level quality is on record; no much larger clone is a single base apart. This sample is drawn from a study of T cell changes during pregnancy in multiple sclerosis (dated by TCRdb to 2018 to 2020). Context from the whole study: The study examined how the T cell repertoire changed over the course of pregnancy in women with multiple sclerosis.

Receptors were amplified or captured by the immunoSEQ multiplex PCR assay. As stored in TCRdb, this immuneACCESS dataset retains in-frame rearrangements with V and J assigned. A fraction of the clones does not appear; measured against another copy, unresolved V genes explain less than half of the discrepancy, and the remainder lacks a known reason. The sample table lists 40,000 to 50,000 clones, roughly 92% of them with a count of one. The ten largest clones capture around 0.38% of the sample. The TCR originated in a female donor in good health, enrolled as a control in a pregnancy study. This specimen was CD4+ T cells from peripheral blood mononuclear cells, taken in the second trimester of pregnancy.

The sequenced DNA is TGTGCCAGTCGAAAACAGGGCACAGATACGCAGTATTTT. Its translation is CASRKQGTDTQYF. Recombination linked TRBV19 to TRBJ2-3; the D segment could be TRBD1, given 5 matching bases. From cysteine to phenylalanine, the CDR3 is 13 amino acids long. Just CDR3 DNA is preserved here, 39 bases in frame from base 1. Trimming removed 8 bases from V and 1 base from J, leaving 10 bases between the germline ends. CDR1 LNHDA and CDR2 SQIVND were looked up in the germline V gene (reference sequence). Supplemented by the reference TRBV19 and TRBJ2-3 proteins around the CDR3, the complete variable domain is DGGITQSPKYLFRKEGQNVTLSCEQNLNHDAMYWYRQDPGQGLRLIYYSQIVNDFQKGDIAEGYSVSREKKESFPLTVTSAQKNPTAFYLCASRKQGTDTQYFGPGTRLTVL.